Shown below are 22 T cell receptor beta chains from a single sample sequenced in a study of T-cell memory formation after mild COVID-19. Each CDR3 protein is one row after TCRdb ran MiXCR on the 5' RACE reads. The data hold around 90,000 distinct CDR3 sequences, with roughly 15% observed a single time. Sequenced input: PBMCs or a T cell subset sorted from them (not recorded which). The receptors come from a man younger than 35 who had mild COVID-19 (a few samples of this study predate the infection). Cell type and time point are not known.

The chain uses TRBV5-1 and TRBJ1-6; D unclear. The CDR3 sequence is 15 residues long. CDR1 is SGHRS, CDR2 YFSETQ, per germline. V gave up 7 bases and J gave up 8 bases, with 19 bases separating them. CDR3 protein: CASQNYGVGDSPLHF. The CDR3 DNA reads as TGCGCCAGCCAAAATTACGGAGTTGGGGATTCACCCCTCCACTTT.

This clonotype has a handful of counts. The chain has TRBV6-5 and TRBJ1-5; D is unresolved. From germline, CDR1 is MNHEY and CDR2 SVGAGI. The CDR3 spans 15 residues. Trimming shortened V by 6 bases and J by 0 bases, and 12 bases separated the two germline ends. This CDR3 reads CASSQQSYSNQPQHF. DNA for the CDR3: TGTGCCAGCAGCCAACAGAGCTATAGCAATCAGCCCCAGCATTTT.

The chain is built from TRBV7-8 and TRBJ1-2; D is unclear. The germline V gene encodes CDR1 SGHVS and CDR2 FQNEAQ. The CDR3 length is 15 residues. The V and J ends lost 5 bases and 0 bases respectively, with 13 bases between them. The CDR3 DNA is TGTGCCAGCAGCCCGACGGGGAGAACTAACTATGGCTACACCTTC. Its protein product is CASSPTGRTNYGYTF.

This clonotype was counted many times. The V call is TRBV7-9, the J call TRBJ2-5; possible D gene TRBD2, 7 bases. The germline V gene has CDR1 SEHNR and CDR2 FQNEAQ (reference sequence). The CDR3 sequence is 16 residues long. Trimming stripped 1 base from V and 1 base from J, with 13 bases between. The CDR3 here is CASSLVAGAIQETQYF. For the CDR3, the DNA is TGTGCCAGCAGCTTAGTCGCGGGGGCTATCCAAGAGACCCAGTACTTC.

This clonotype was detected only a few times. V usage is TRBV10-3 and J usage is TRBJ1-4, with D perhaps matching TRBD1 (6 bases). V lost 3 bases and J lost 4, with 15 bases in between. The CDR3 has 16 amino acids. The V gene's germline CDR1 is ENHRY and CDR2 SYGVKD. The DNA of the CDR3 is TGTGCCATCAGTGATGAAAGCCAGGGGAGTAATGAAAAACTGTTTTTT. Amino acids: CAISDESQGSNEKLFF.

This clonotype was recorded a few times. This chain uses TRBV6-2 or TRBV6-3 with TRBJ2-3; the D gene is possibly TRBD2 (6 bases). The CDR3 is 17 residues long. Germline lookup yields CDR1 MNHEY and CDR2 SVGEGT. The V end lost 4 bases, the J end lost 4 bases, and 21 bases lay between the germline ends. CDR3 region: CASSLGLTSPVADTQYF. CDR3 bases: TGTGCCAGCAGTTTGGGGCTGACTAGTCCAGTTGCAGATACGCAGTATTTT.

This chain uses TRBV12-3 or TRBV12-4 with TRBJ2-7; D not certain. CDR3 size: 16 residues. With 2 bases removed from V and 2 bases from J, the gap between germline ends came to 16 bases. The CDR3 sequence: CASSLSFRTETYEQYV. The CDR3 DNA is TGTGCCAGCAGTTTATCTTTCCGGACCGAGACCTACGAGCAGTACGTC.

The V gene is TRBV5-1, the J gene TRBJ2-1, with 11 bases matching TRBD2. J was trimmed by 9 bases and V by 3 bases; bases with no gene match: 8. Per germline, CDR1 SGHRS and CDR2 YFSETQ. The CDR3 sequence is 15 residues long. In DNA form, the CDR3 reads TGCGCCAGCAGCTGGAGTAGCGGGGGGGCCCTTGAGCAGTTCTTC. This sequence encodes CASSWSSGGALEQFF. Combining the CDR3 with reference TRBV5-1 and TRBJ2-1 gives the whole variable domain KAGVTQTPRYLIKTRGQQVTLSCSPISGHRSVSWYQQTPGQGLQFLFEYFSETQRNKGNFPGRFSGRQFSNSRSEMNVSTLELGDSALYLCASSWSSGGALEQFFGPGTRLTVL.

The table lists this clonotype with a few counts. This chain connects TRBV7-2 to TRBJ2-1, with TRBD1 as a possible D gene (6 bases). This CDR3 region has 18 residues. The V end was cut by 4 bases, the J end by 6 bases, with 25 bases between. The V gene's germline CDR1 is SGHTA and CDR2 FQGNSA. The CDR3 sequence: CASSSPRATGTGINEQFF. The CDR3 DNA is TGTGCCAGCAGCTCACCACGTGCCACAGGGACCGGTATCAATGAGCAGTTCTTC. Full variable domain (rest looked up from reference TRBV7-2 and TRBJ2-1): GAGVSQSPSNKVTEKGKDVELRCDPISGHTALYWYRQSLGQGLEFLIYFQGNSAPDKSGLPSDRFSAERTGGSVSTLTIQRTQQEDSAVYLCASSSPRATGTGINEQFFGPGTRLTVL.

This clonotype was picked up many times. The genes are TRBV7-9 and TRBJ2-7; D is undetermined. The CDR3 covers 12 residues. Germline assignment: CDR1 SEHNR and CDR2 FQNEAQ (reference sequence). V was cut by 5 bases and J by 3 bases, with 8 bases left in between. The CDR3 DNA follows: TGTGCCAGCAGCGGCGGTAACTACGAGCAGTACTTC. Its translation: CASSGGNYEQYF.

At least ten counts were recorded for this clonotype. The genes are TRBV7-2 and TRBJ2-7; D not certain. This CDR3 has 13 residues. V shed 5 bases and J shed 2 bases, with 10 bases lying between them. The germline CDR1 and CDR2 sequences are SGHTA and FQGNSA. The chain's CDR3 is CASSPSEPYEQYF. DNA for the CDR3: TGTGCCAGCAGCCCCTCTGAGCCCTACGAGCAGTACTTC. Combining the CDR3 with reference TRBV7-2 and TRBJ2-7 gives the whole variable domain GAGVSQSPSNKVTEKGKDVELRCDPISGHTALYWYRQSLGQGLEFLIYFQGNSAPDKSGLPSDRFSAERTGGSVSTLTIQRTQQEDSAVYLCASSPSEPYEQYFGPGTRLTVT.

This chain uses TRBV6-6 with TRBJ2-2; D remains ambiguous. CDR3 length: 12 amino acids. Germline loops: CDR1 MNHNY, CDR2 SVGAGI (reference sequence). The germline V and J ends were trimmed by 11 bases and 6 bases, with 13 bases remaining between them. Here the CDR3 DNA reads TGTGCCGGGTCGGCCAACGCCGGGGAGCTGTTTTTT. This codes for CAGSANAGELFF.

With regard to this clonotype: One base away lies a much larger clone, so this may be a sequencing read error. The chain uses TRBV29-1 and TRBJ2-1; weak D call: TRBD2 (5 bases). V gave up 3 bases and J gave up 7 bases, with 16 bases separating them. Germline V gene lookup returns CDR1 SQVTM and CDR2 ANQGSEA. This CDR3 has 14 residues. CDR3 DNA: TGCAGCGTTGACCGGGCCGAGCGGTTTAATGAGCAGTTCTTC. Translated, it gives CSVDRAERFNEQFF.

This clonotype has a count of ten or more. The CDR3: CASSQVVADQPQHF. The CDR3 bases are TGCGCCAGCAGCCAAGTCGTGGCGGATCAGCCCCAGCATTTT. The rearrangement joins TRBV4-3 to TRBJ1-5; D gene ambiguous. The V gene's germline CDR1 is LGHNA and CDR2 YSLEER. The CDR3 runs 14 residues. Trimming left V 1 base short and J 5 bases short, with 9 bases between.

The rearrangement links TRBV7-6 to TRBJ2-7; TRBD1 aligns across 10 bases. Germline V lookup: CDR1 SGHVS, CDR2 FNYEAQ. The V gene end was trimmed by 4 bases and the J gene end by 5 bases; junction bases not matched to a gene: 2. The CDR3 consists of 13 residues. The CDR3 sequence: CASSSGQGNEQYF. The CDR3, as DNA: TGTGCCAGCAGCTCGGGACAGGGGAACGAGCAGTACTTC.

The chain joins TRBV11-2 to TRBJ2-5; tentative D call: TRBD1 (6 bases). Trimming took 5 bases from V and 2 from J, leaving 15 bases between them. Germline CDR1 is SGHAT and CDR2 is FQNNGV. The CDR3 extends over 15 amino acids. In nucleotides, the CDR3 is TGTGCCAGCAGCATACCGCGGACAGCTCAAGAGACCCAGTACTTC. Protein product: CASSIPRTAQETQYF. The full variable domain, with the rest looked up from reference TRBV11-2 and TRBJ2-5, is EAGVAQSPRYKIIEKRQSVAFWCNPISGHATLYWYQQILGQGPKLLIQFQNNGVVDDSQLPKDRFSAERLKGVDSTLKIQPAKLEDSAVYLCASSIPRTAQETQYFGPGTRLLVL.

The V call is TRBV9, the J call TRBJ2-5, with 14 positions matching TRBD2. The V and J ends lost 0 bases and 3 bases, in that order; junction bases with no gene match: 7. From germline, CDR1 is SGDLS and CDR2 YYNGEE. This CDR3 contains 18 residues. CDR3 amino acids: CASSVGLPGLAGEETQYF. DNA for the CDR3: TGTGCCAGCAGCGTAGGACTACCGGGACTAGCGGGGGAAGAGACCCAGTACTTC.

The chain uses TRBV28 and TRBJ2-1, with D unresolved. In germline, CDR1 is MDHEN, CDR2 SYDVKM. CDR3 size: 13 residues. V lost 6 bases and J lost 2, with 8 bases in between. The CDR3 DNA reads TGTGCCAGCAGCCCAATAACCTACAATGAGCAGTTCTTC. As protein: CASSPITYNEQFF.

This clonotype came up many times. V gene TRBV20-1 combines with J gene TRBJ1-3, with 10 bases lining up with TRBD1. This CDR3 contains 17 residues. Germline assignment: CDR1 DFQATT and CDR2 SNEGSKA (reference sequence). V lost 6 bases to trimming and J lost 0 bases; unmatched junction nucleotides: 11. CDR3 coding DNA: TGCAGTGCGTCGGGACAGGGGAAGATTAGCTCTGGAAACACCATATATTTT. Translated: CSASGQGKISSGNTIYF.

In nucleotides, the CDR3 is TGTGCCACCAGCATTGGACAGGGGGTGTCCAATGAGCAGTTCTTC. This sequence encodes CATSIGQGVSNEQFF. This sequence joins TRBV15 and TRBJ2-1; the match to TRBD1 covers 10 bases. Trimming took 4 bases from V and 6 from J; bases not matched to a gene: 6. Germline-derived CDR1 and CDR2 are LNHNV and YYDKDF (reference sequence). The CDR3 runs 15 residues.

The chain carries TRBV10-3 and TRBJ1-1; D is ambiguous. CDR1 ENHRY and CDR2 SYGVKD come from the germline V gene. V was cut by 3 bases and J by 3 bases, with 8 bases left in between. The CDR3 sequence is 13 residues long. Here the CDR3 reads CAISDTGDTEAFF. The CDR3 bases are TGTGCCATCAGTGATACCGGGGACACTGAAGCTTTCTTT.

As regards this clonotype: A junction end diverges from the germline sequence, so it may reflect a read error. The chain couples TRBV25-1 to TRBJ1-3, with D unclear. The V gene's germline CDR1 is MGHDK and CDR2 SYGVNS. This CDR3 region has 14 residues. CDR3 coding DNA: TGTGCCAGCAGCGAATTAGGTACTGGAAACACCATATATTTT. It translates to CASSELGTGNTIYF.